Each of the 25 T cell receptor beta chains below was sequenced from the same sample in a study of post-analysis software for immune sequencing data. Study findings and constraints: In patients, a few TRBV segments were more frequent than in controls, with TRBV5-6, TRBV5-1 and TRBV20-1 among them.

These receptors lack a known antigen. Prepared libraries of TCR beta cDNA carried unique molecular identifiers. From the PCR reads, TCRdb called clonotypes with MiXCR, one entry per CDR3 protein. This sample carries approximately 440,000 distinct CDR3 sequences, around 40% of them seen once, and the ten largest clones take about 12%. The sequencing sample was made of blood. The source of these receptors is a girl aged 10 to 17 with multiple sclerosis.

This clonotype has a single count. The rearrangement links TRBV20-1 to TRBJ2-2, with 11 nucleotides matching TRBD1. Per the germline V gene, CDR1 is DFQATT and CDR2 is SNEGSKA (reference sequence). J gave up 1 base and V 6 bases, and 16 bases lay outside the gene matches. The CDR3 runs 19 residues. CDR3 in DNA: TGCAGTGCAACCGAGGGACAGGGGGTGTATAAACTGAACACCGGGGAGCTGTTTTTT. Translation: CSATEGQGVYKLNTGELFF.

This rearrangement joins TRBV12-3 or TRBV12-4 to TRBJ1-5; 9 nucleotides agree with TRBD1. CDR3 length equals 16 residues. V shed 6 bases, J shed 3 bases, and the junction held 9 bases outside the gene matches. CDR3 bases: TGTGCCAGCAGCGGACAGGGGTTCCCAAACAATCAGCCCCAGCATTTT. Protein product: CASSGQGFPNNQPQHF.

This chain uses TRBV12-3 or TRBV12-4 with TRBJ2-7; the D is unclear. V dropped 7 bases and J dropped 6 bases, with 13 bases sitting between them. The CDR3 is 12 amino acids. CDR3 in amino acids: CASKLKGSEQYF. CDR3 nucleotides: TGTGCCAGCAAACTCAAAGGGTCCGAGCAGTACTTC.

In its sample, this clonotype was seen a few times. The chain's CDR3 is CASNPSGKRGYEQYF. The CDR3 region has the DNA TGTGCCAGCAACCCTAGCGGGAAACGGGGGTACGAGCAGTACTTC. V usage is TRBV7-8 and J usage is TRBJ2-7, with TRBD2 matching 9 bases. This CDR3 contains 15 residues. V lost 7 bases, J lost 4 bases, and 11 bases stayed unmatched. CDR1 and CDR2 (germline): SGHVS, FQNEAQ.

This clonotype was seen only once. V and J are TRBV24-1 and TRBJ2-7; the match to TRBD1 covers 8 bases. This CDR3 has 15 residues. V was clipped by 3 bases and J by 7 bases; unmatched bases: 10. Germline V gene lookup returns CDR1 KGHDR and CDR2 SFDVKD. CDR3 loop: CATSDPGQAYNEQYF. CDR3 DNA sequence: TGTGCCACCAGTGATCCGGGACAGGCCTACAATGAGCAGTACTTC.

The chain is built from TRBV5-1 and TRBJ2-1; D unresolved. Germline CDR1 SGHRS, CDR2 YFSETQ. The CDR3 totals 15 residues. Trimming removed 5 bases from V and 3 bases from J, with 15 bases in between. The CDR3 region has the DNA TGCGCCAGCAGTTCGGTCCCGGAGAGCTACAATGAGCAGTTCTTC. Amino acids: CASSSVPESYNEQFF. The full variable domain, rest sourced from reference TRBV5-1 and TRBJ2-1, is KAGVTQTPRYLIKTRGQQVTLSCSPISGHRSVSWYQQTPGQGLQFLFEYFSETQRNKGNFPGRFSGRQFSNSRSEMNVSTLELGDSALYLCASSSVPESYNEQFFGPGTRLTVL.

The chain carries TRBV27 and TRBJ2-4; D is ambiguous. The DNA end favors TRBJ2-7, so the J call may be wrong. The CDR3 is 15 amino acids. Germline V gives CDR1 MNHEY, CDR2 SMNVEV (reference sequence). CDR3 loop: CASSPVGTPYHEQYF. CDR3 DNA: TGTGCCAGCAGTCCAGTGGGTACACCATATCACGAGCAGTACTTC.

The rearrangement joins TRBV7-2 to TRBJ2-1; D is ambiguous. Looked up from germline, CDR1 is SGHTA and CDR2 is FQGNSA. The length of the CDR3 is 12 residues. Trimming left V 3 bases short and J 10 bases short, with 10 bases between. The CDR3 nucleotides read TGTGCCAGCAGCTTCGCCAAGCGCGAGCAGTTCTTC. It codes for CASSFAKREQFF.

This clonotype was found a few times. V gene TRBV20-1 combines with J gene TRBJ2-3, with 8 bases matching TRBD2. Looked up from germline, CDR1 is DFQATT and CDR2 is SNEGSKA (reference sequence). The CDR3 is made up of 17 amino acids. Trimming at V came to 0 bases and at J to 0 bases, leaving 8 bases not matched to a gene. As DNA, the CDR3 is TGCAGTGCTAGAGATTTAAGACTAGCGTATAGCACAGATACGCAGTATTTT. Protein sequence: CSARDLRLAYSTDTQYF.

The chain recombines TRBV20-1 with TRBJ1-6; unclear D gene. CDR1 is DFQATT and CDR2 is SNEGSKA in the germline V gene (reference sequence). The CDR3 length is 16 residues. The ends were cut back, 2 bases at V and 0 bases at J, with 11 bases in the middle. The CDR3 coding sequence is TGCAGTGCTAGAAGGACGGGCAGCTCCTATAATTCACCCCTCCACTTT. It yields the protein CSARRTGSSYNSPLHF.

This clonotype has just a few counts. The CDR3 loop is CASRQNWAVSYEQYF. The CDR3 nucleotides read TGTGCCAGCAGGCAAAATTGGGCGGTTTCCTACGAGCAGTACTTC. The genes are TRBV6-2 or TRBV6-3 and TRBJ2-7; no reliable D call. V was trimmed by 6 bases and J by 1 base, leaving 16 bases between them. Germline CDR1 is MNHEY and CDR2 is SVGEGT. The CDR3 is 15 amino acids.

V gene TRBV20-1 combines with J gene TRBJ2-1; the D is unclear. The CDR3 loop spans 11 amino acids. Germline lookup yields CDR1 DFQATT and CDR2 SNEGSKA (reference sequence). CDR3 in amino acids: CSLRPPDEQFF. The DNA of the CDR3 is TGCAGCTTAAGACCCCCGGATGAGCAGTTCTTC.

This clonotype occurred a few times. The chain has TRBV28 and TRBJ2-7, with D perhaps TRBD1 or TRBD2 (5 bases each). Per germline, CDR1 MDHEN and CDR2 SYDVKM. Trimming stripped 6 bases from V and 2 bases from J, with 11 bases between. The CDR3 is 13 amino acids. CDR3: CASSYPGPYEQYF. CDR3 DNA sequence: TGTGCCAGCAGCTATCCGGGGCCCTACGAGCAGTACTTC. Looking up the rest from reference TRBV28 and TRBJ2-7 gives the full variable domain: DVKVTQSSRYLVKRTGEKVFLECVQDMDHENMFWYRQDPGLGLRLIYFSYDVKMKEKGDIPEGYSVSREKKERFSLILESASTNQTSMYLCASSYPGPYEQYFGPGTRLTVT.

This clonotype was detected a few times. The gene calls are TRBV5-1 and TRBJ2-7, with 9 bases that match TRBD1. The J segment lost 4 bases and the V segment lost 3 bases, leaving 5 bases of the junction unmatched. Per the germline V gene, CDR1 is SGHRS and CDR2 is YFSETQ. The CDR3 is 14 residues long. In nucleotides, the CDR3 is TGCGCCAGCAGCTGGGACAGGGCAGGGTACGAGCAGTACTTC. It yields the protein CASSWDRAGYEQYF.

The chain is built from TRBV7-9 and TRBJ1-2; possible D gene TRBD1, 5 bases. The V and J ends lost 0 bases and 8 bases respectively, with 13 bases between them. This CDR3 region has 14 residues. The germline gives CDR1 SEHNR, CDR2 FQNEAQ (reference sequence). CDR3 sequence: CASSLAGRGEGYTF. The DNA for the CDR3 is TGTGCCAGCAGCTTAGCCGGACGGGGCGAAGGCTACACCTTC.

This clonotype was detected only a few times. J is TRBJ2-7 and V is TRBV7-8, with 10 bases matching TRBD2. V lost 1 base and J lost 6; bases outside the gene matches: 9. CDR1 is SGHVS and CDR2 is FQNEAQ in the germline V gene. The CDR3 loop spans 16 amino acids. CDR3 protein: CASSLELAGDSSEQYF. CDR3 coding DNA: TGTGCCAGCAGCTTAGAGCTAGCGGGAGACTCGTCCGAGCAGTACTTC.

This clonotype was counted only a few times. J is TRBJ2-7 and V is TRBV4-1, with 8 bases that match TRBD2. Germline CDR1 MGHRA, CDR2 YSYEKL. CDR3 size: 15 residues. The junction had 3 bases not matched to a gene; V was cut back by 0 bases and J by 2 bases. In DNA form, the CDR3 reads TGCGCCAGCAGCCAAGATTGGACTAGCCCCTACGAGCAGTACTTC. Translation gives CASSQDWTSPYEQYF.

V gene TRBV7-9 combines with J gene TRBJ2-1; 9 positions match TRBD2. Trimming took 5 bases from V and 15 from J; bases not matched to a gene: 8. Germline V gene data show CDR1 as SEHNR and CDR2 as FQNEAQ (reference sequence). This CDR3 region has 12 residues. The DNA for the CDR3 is TGTGCCAGCAGCGTAACCGGGACTAGCCCGTTCTTC. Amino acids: CASSVTGTSPFF.

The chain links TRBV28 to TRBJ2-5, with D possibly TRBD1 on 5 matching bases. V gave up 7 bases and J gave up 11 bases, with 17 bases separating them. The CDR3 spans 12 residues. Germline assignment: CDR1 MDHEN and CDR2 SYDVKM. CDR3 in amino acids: CASTLDSRVQYF. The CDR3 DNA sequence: TGTGCCAGCACCCTCGACAGCCGGGTTCAGTACTTC.

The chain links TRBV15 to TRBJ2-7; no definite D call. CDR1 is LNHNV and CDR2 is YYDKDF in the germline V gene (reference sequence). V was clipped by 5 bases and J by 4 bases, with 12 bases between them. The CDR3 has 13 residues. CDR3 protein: CATSLGSRYEQYF. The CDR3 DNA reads TGTGCCACCAGCTTAGGGTCCCGATACGAGCAGTACTTC.

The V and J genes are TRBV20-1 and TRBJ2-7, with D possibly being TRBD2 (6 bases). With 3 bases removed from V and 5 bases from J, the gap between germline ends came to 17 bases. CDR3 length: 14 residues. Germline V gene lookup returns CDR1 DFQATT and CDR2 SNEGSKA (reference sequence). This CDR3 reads CSASGDGGAHEQYF. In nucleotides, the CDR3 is TGCAGTGCTAGTGGGGACGGCGGGGCCCACGAGCAGTACTTC.

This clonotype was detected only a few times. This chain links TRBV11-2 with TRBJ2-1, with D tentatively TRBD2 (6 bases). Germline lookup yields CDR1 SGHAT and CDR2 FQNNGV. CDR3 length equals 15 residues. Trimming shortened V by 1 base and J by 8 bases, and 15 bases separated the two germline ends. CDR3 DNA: TGTGCCAGCAGCTTAGTGGATGGAGTAGCGGATGAGCAGTTCTTC. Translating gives CASSLVDGVADEQFF.

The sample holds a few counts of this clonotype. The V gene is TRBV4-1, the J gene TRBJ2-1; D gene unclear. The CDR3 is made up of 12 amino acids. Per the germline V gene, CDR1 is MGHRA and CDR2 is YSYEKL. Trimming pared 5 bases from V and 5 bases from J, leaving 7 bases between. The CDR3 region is CASSYSHNEQFF. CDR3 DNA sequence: TGCGCCAGCAGCTATTCGCACAATGAGCAGTTCTTC.

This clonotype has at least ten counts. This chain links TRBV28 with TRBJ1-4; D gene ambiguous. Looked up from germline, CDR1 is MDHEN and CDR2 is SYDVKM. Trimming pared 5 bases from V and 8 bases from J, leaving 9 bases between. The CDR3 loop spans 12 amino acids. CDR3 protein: CASSPKWEKLFF. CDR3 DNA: TGTGCCAGCAGTCCCAAATGGGAAAAACTGTTTTTT.

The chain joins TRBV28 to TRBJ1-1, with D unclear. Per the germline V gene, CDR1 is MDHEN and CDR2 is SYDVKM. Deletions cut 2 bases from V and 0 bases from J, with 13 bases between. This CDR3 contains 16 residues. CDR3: CASSLSLGGMNTEAFF. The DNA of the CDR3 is TGTGCCAGCAGTTTAAGTTTGGGAGGGATGAACACTGAAGCTTTCTTT.